This TCR beta chain was sequenced for a study of identical twins. Study results and limitations: Findings depended on cross-sectional statistics rather than tracking the same donors.

In this sample, this clonotype turned up a few times. Its target is not known. TCRdb used MiXCR to reprocess the 5' RACE reads, holding one entry per CDR3 protein. The sample has roughly 250,000 distinct CDR3 sequences; more than 13% are singletons. Sequenced: memory (CD45RO+) T cells sorted from blood. The TCR sequence derives from a woman under 30 in good health.

The CDR3 is CASSLEILAGAYEQYF. In DNA, the CDR3 is TGTGCCAGCAGCTTAGAAATCCTAGCGGGAGCATACGAGCAGTACTTC. V is TRBV11-2 and J is TRBJ2-7; TRBD2 matches at 10 bases. The CDR3 is 16 residues long. After removal of 0 bases from V and 4 bases from J, the junction contained 6 bases not matched to a gene. Germline V gene data show CDR1 as SGHAT and CDR2 as FQNNGV.